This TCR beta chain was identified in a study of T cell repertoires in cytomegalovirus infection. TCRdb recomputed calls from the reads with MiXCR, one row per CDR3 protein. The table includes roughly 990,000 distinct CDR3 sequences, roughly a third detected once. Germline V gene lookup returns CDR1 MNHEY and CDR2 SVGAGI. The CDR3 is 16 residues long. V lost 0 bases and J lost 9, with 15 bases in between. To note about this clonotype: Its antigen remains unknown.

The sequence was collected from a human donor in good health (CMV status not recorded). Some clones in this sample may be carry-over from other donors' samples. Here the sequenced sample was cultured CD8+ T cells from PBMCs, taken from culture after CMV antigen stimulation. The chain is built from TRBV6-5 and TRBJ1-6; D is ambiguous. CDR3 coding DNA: TGTGCCAGCAGTTACTCATCTCCGGGTGAAGGTTCACCCCTCCACTTT. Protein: CASSYSSPGEGSPLHF.